Shown below are 17 T cell receptor beta chains from a single sample sequenced in a study of T cells in Graves' hyperthyroidism and ophthalmopathy. RNA transcripts provided the source from which TCR beta CDR3 regions were amplified. HTBI primers drove first-round RT-PCR of the TCR CDR3. A single record per CDR3 protein comes from TCRdb applying MiXCR to the multiplex PCR reads. The data hold about 520,000 distinct CDR3 sequences, with about 24% observed a single time. Source material: blood. Receptor source: a woman aged 30 to 39 with Graves' ophthalmopathy.

Worth noting for this clonotype: Mismatch with germline at one junction end may stem from a read error. This chain's CDR3 is CASSAGQTYSIKYF. The CDR3 nucleotides read TGCGCCAGCAGCGCCGGACAGACTTATAGCATTAAGTACTTC. The chain has TRBV5-1 and TRBJ2-4, with D tentatively TRBD1 (6 bases). Germline V gene data show CDR1 as SGHRS and CDR2 as YFSETQ. The CDR3 is 14 residues long.

This clonotype was observed at least ten times. V and J are TRBV5-1 and TRBJ2-5; D remains ambiguous. The V gene lost 4 bases and the J gene lost 5 bases, with 12 bases spanning the gap. CDR1 is SGHRS, CDR2 YFSETQ, per germline. This CDR3 has 13 residues. CDR3 loop: CASSHGVAETQYF. The CDR3 DNA follows: TGCGCCAGCAGCCACGGAGTGGCGGAGACCCAGTACTTC.

This clonotype was seen ten or more times. This chain connects TRBV12-5 to TRBJ2-7; TRBD1 is a possible D gene (5 bases). Germline V lookup: CDR1 LGHNT, CDR2 FRNRAP. CDR3 size: 12 residues. V lost 4 bases, J lost 6 bases, and 10 bases lay in between. The DNA for the CDR3 is TGTGCTAGTGGTTCAGGGTCGGCCGAGCAGTACTTC. Its translation: CASGSGSAEQYF.

At least ten counts were recorded for this clonotype. The chain's CDR3 is CSAFETGGETQYF. DNA for the CDR3: TGCAGTGCTTTCGAGACAGGGGGAGAGACCCAGTACTTC. The genes are TRBV20-1 and TRBJ2-5; TRBD1 agrees at 9 bases. The CDR3 has 13 amino acids. Germline lookup yields CDR1 DFQATT and CDR2 SNEGSKA (reference sequence). The V and J ends lost 5 bases and 4 bases, in that order; junction bases with no gene match: 5.

There are many counts of this clonotype. For the CDR3, the DNA is TGCAGTGCTAGAGATAGGGGGCTAGGTACTGAAGCTTTCTTT. Translated, it gives CSARDRGLGTEAFF. This sequence joins TRBV20-1 and TRBJ1-1; 7 bases match TRBD1. The germline V gene has CDR1 DFQATT and CDR2 SNEGSKA (reference sequence). The V gene end was trimmed by 0 bases and the J gene end by 5 bases; junction bases not matched to a gene: 6. This CDR3 is built from 14 residues.

A note on this clonotype: The junction and the germline gene differ at one end; a read error may be behind it. J is TRBJ2-7 and V is TRBV24-1; D may correspond to TRBD1 or TRBD2 (5 bases each). Germline loops: CDR1 KGHDR, CDR2 SFDVKD. The CDR3 spans 14 residues. DNA for the CDR3: TGTGCCAGCAGTTACTCGAGGGGAACCTACGAGCAGTACTTC. Amino acid sequence: CASSYSRGTYEQYF.

This clonotype was counted many times. This chain joins TRBV5-1 and TRBJ2-7; perhaps TRBD1 as D (5 bases). Germline CDR1 is SGHRS and CDR2 is YFSETQ. The CDR3 is made up of 14 amino acids. With 1 base removed from V and 5 bases from J, the gap between germline ends came to 13 bases. The chain's CDR3 is CASSLNQGRNEQYF. The CDR3 DNA is TGCGCCAGCAGCTTGAACCAGGGTCGGAACGAGCAGTACTTC.

This clonotype showed up many times. This chain uses TRBV10-3 with TRBJ1-5; D is perhaps TRBD1 (6 bases). Trimming took 2 bases from V and 9 from J, leaving 11 bases between them. The CDR3 has 13 amino acids. Germline loops: CDR1 ENHRY, CDR2 SYGVKD. The CDR3 sequence is CAISERGRVPQHF. As DNA, the CDR3 is TGTGCCATCAGTGAGAGGGGGAGGGTGCCCCAGCATTTT.

This chain connects TRBV9 to TRBJ1-1; D unresolved. The CDR3 consists of 13 residues. The V gene lost 5 bases and the J gene lost 5 bases, with 13 bases spanning the gap. Germline CDR1 reads SGDLS; CDR2 reads YYNGEE. The DNA of the CDR3 is TGTGCCAGCAGTGTGACGGGGTTGACTGAAGCTTTCTTT. Amino acids: CASSVTGLTEAFF.

The chain uses TRBV6-1 and TRBJ1-1; D gene unclear. In germline, CDR1 is MNHNS, CDR2 SASEGT. The CDR3 totals 15 residues. Trimming removed 7 bases at V and 1 base at J, with 16 bases between. CDR3 loop: CASTYGGSANTEAFF. The CDR3 DNA is TGTGCCAGCACATACGGTGGGTCAGCGAACACTGAAGCTTTCTTT.

The genes are TRBV20-1 and TRBJ2-1; weak D call: TRBD2 (7 bases). Germline loops: CDR1 DFQATT, CDR2 SNEGSKA (reference sequence). With 4 bases removed from V and 5 bases from J, the gap between germline ends came to 21 bases. The CDR3 is made up of 16 amino acids. The CDR3 nucleotides are TGCAGTGCTATGGTTTATACGGGGGGCGTCCACAATGAGCAGTTCTTC. Translated, it gives CSAMVYTGGVHNEQFF.

Many counts were recorded for this clonotype. The chain employs TRBV2 and TRBJ1-5; possibly TRBD1 for D (6 bases). The CDR3 is 13 residues long. In germline, CDR1 is SNHLY, CDR2 FYNNEI. Trimming cost V 8 bases and J 3 bases, with 11 bases left between them. CDR3 DNA: TGTGCCAGCGCCCACAGGGCCAATCAGCCCCAGCATTTT. This gives the protein CASAHRANQPQHF.

This clonotype has a count of ten or more. CDR3 nucleotide sequence: TGTGCCAGCACCCCCCAGATTGCCACTGAAGCTTTCTTT. As protein: CASTPQIATEAFF. The V call is TRBV7-2, the J call TRBJ1-1; the D is unclear. The CDR3 has 13 amino acids. Germline assignment: CDR1 SGHTA and CDR2 FQGNSA. V was trimmed by 7 bases and J by 4 bases, leaving 13 bases between them.

This clonotype showed up many times. The gene calls are TRBV29-1 and TRBJ2-7, with a tentative D call TRBD2 (6 bases). The CDR3 runs to 13 residues. Trimming cost V 4 bases and J 2 bases, with 12 bases left between them. Germline CDR1 reads SQVTM; CDR2 reads ANQGSEA. The CDR3 nucleotides are TGCAGCGTTGTAGTGACTAGTGCCTACGAGCAGTACTTC. This gives the protein CSVVVTSAYEQYF.

The genes are TRBV11-2 and TRBJ2-7, with no clear D. Germline V gives CDR1 SGHAT, CDR2 FQNNGV. The CDR3 has 15 amino acids. V was pared by 7 bases and J by 0 bases, with 16 bases between. CDR3 residues: CASTPARGPSYEQYF. The CDR3 region has the DNA TGTGCCAGCACCCCCGCCAGAGGCCCCTCCTACGAGCAGTACTTC.

The J gene is TRBJ1-3, the V gene TRBV30; a weak D match, TRBD1 (5 bases). The CDR3 is 15 amino acids. The V end lost 4 bases, the J end lost 4 bases, and 17 bases lay between the germline ends. Germline CDR1 GTSNPN, CDR2 SVGIG (reference sequence). The CDR3: CAWTDSGTGGNTIYF. The DNA of the CDR3 is TGTGCCTGGACCGACAGTGGGACTGGAGGAAACACCATATATTTT.

This clonotype occurred once. This rearrangement joins TRBV20-1 to TRBJ1-1, with 11 bases fitting TRBD1. The CDR3 has 13 residues. The germline CDR1 and CDR2 sequences are DFQATT and SNEGSKA (reference sequence). Trimming at V came to 5 bases and at J to 10 bases, leaving 9 bases not matched to a gene. This chain's CDR3 is CSAFGSGTGGAFF. CDR3 nucleotides: TGCAGTGCTTTCGGATCCGGGACAGGGGGAGCTTTCTTT.